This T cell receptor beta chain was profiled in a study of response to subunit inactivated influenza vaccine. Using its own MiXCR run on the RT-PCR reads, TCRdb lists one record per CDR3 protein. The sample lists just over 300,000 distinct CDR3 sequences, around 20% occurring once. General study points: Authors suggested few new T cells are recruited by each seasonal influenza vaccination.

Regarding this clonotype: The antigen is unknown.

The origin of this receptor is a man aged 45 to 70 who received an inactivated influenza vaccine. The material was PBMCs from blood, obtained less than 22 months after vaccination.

The CDR3 sequence: CSARDMEDTEAFF. The CDR3 nucleotides read TGCAGTGCTAGAGATATGGAGGATACTGAAGCTTTCTTT. The chain recombines TRBV20-1 with TRBJ1-1; D is uncertain. Germline V CDR1 and CDR2: DFQATT, SNEGSKA (reference sequence). V was trimmed by 0 bases and J by 5 bases, leaving 10 bases between them. The CDR3 totals 13 residues.